This is a list of T cell receptor beta chains from one sample in a study of cytomegalovirus exposure and HLA in healthy donors. Profiled with immunoSEQ multiplex PCR; TCRdb holds only in-frame clones, not every one. This table has 100,000 to 150,000 clones, over 65% appearing once. Sample: PBMCs. These receptors were taken from a woman in her thirties or forties in good health and CMV-seropositive. CDR3s include the opening cysteine and the closing phenylalanine or tryptophan. Fields, in order: clone size, V gene, J gene, D gene, CDR3 protein, CDR3 DNA. A D gene is named only where the DNA matches it firmly. A clone size is listed for some rows: how often the clone was seen (once, few, many), or a class if it is expanded.

NA,TRBV9,TRBJ2-1,TRBD2,CASSETSGRVYEQFF,TGTGCCAGCAGCGAGACTAGCGGGAGAGTCTATGAGCAGTTCTTC
NA,TRBV4-2,TRBJ1-2,TRBD1,CASSQPTGVGGYTF,TGTGCCAGCAGCCAACCAACAGGGGTAGGGGGCTACACCTTC
few,TRBV5-3,TRBJ1-5,NA,CATPPKNRDSNQPQHF,TGTGCCACCCCCCCAAAAAACAGGGATAGCAATCAGCCCCAGCATTTT
NA,TRBV7-3,TRBJ1-2,NA,CASSLTRAAVGGYTF,TGTGCCAGCAGCTTAACGAGGGCGGCCGTAGGGGGCTACACCTTC
NA,TRBV19,TRBJ1-3,NA,CASETGGNFYGNTIYF,TGTGCCAGCGAGACCGGGGGTAACTTCTACGGAAACACCATATATTTT
NA,TRBV2,TRBJ2-1,NA,CASKARGGMASGYNEQFF,TGTGCCAGCAAGGCCAGGGGAGGTATGGCTAGCGGTTACAATGAGCAGTTCTTC
NA,TRBV27,TRBJ1-6,TRBD1,CASKTGTGGSYNSPLHF,TGTGCCAGCAAAACCGGGACAGGAGGCTCCTATAATTCACCCCTCCACTTT
NA,TRBV5-5,TRBJ2-7,TRBD2,CASSKAGGFYEQYF,TGTGCCAGCAGCAAGGCGGGGGGTTTCTACGAGCAGTACTTC
NA,TRBV2,TRBJ2-5,NA,CASSVEGLGPETQYF,TGTGCCAGCAGTGTTGAGGGCCTCGGCCCCGAGACCCAGTACTTC
NA,TRBV4-2,TRBJ1-6,NA,CASSQEVRRALLHF,TGTGCCAGCAGCCAAGAAGTCAGGAGGGCTCTCCTCCACTTT
NA,TRBV5-1,TRBJ1-2,TRBD1,CASSIGQGGYGYTF,TGCGCCAGCAGCATCGGACAGGGCGGCTATGGCTACACCTTC
NA,TRBV29-1,TRBJ1-4,NA,CSVEGEGRTGKLFF,TGCAGCGTTGAAGGGGAGGGCAGAACGGGAAAACTGTTTTTT
NA,TRBV9,TRBJ2-2,TRBD1,CASSGWTGGGKANTGELFF,TGTGCCAGCAGCGGCTGGACAGGGGGCGGCAAAGCGAACACCGGGGAGCTGTTTTTT
NA,TRBV30,TRBJ2-7,TRBD1,CAWSSTGVHEQYF,TGTGCCTGGAGTTCTACAGGGGTCCACGAGCAGTACTTC
NA,TRBV4-3,TRBJ2-3,NA,CASSQEWQNQDTQYF,TGCGCCAGCAGCCAAGAATGGCAAAACCAAGATACGCAGTATTTT
once,TRBV15,TRBJ2-2,TRBD1,CATSRDVDRGTGELFF,TGTGCCACCAGCAGAGATGTCGACAGGGGGACCGGGGAGCTGTTTTTT
few,TRBV7-2,TRBJ2-5,TRBD2,CASSLGSSGNQETQYF,TGTGCCAGCAGCTTAGGTTCTAGCGGGAACCAAGAGACCCAGTACTTC
few,TRBV6-5,TRBJ1-1,TRBD1,CASSSPGTGSTEAFF,TGTGCCAGCAGTTCACCCGGGACAGGGAGCACTGAAGCTTTCTTT
few,TRBV5-1,TRBJ2-7,NA,CASSLNSGQWGEQYF,TGCGCCAGCAGTTTAAACTCAGGGCAGTGGGGCGAGCAGTACTTC
NA,TRBV2,TRBJ2-7,TRBD1,CASSLRTGRREQYF,TGTGCCAGCAGTCTCAGGACAGGGCGGCGCGAGCAGTACTTC
NA,TRBV4-1,TRBJ2-3,TRBD2,CASSQDSGLAHSTDTQYF,TGCGCCAGCAGCCAAGATTCGGGACTAGCACATAGCACAGATACGCAGTATTTT
NA,TRBV4-2,TRBJ2-7,TRBD2,CATATSSSGSSYEQYF,TGTGCCACCGCAACCTCATCTAGCGGGAGCTCCTACGAGCAGTACTTC
NA,TRBV14,TRBJ1-1,NA,CASSQWGAEAFF,TGTGCCAGCAGCCAATGGGGGGCTGAAGCTTTCTTT
NA,TRBV5-6,TRBJ1-2,TRBD1,CASASTGGGYTF,TGTGCCAGCGCATCCACAGGGGGCGGCTACACCTTC
NA,TRBV30,TRBJ1-1,NA,CAWSVRRSRVTEAFF,TGTGCCTGGAGTGTCCGGCGTTCTCGGGTAACTGAAGCTTTCTTT
NA,TRBV7-3,TRBJ2-3,TRBD2,CASSLTGLADPDTQYF,TGTGCCAGCAGCTTAACGGGACTAGCGGACCCAGATACGCAGTATTTT
few,TRBV5-4,TRBJ1-1,NA,CASSSRRGPSRTEAFF,TGTGCCAGCAGCTCCCGAAGGGGCCCGAGTCGGACTGAAGCTTTCTTT
NA,TRBV11-2,TRBJ1-1,NA,CASSQTGNTEAFF,TGTGCCAGCAGCCAAACAGGGAACACTGAAGCTTTCTTT
NA,TRBV2,TRBJ1-5,TRBD1,CASSEGRRGRGEPQHF,TGTGCCAGCAGTGAGGGACGCAGGGGGAGAGGGGAGCCCCAGCATTTT
NA,TRBV18,TRBJ2-7,NA,CASSPGPAREQYF,TGTGCCAGCTCACCGGGCCCTGCCCGGGAGCAGTACTTC
NA,TRBV7-8,TRBJ1-5,NA,CASSLDLNQPQHF,TGTGCCAGCAGCTTAGACCTAAATCAGCCCCAGCATTTT
few,TRBV7-2,TRBJ2-5,NA,CASSLMAETQYF,TGTGCCAGCAGCTTAATGGCAGAGACCCAGTACTTC
NA,TRBV5-1,TRBJ2-1,TRBD1,CATSRVAGQGSNEQFF,TGCGCCACCAGCAGGGTCGCGGGACAGGGGTCTAATGAGCAGTTCTTC
NA,TRBV25-1,TRBJ2-7,TRBD2,CASSDPTGLAGEQYF,TGTGCCAGCAGTGACCCCACGGGACTAGCGGGCGAGCAGTACTTC
NA,TRBV7-8,TRBJ2-3,TRBD1,CASSWETGSDTQYF,TGTGCCAGCAGCTGGGAGACAGGGTCAGATACGCAGTATTTT
NA,TRBV30,TRBJ1-1,NA,CAWSVAGATEAFF,TGTGCCTGGAGTGTGGCGGGGGCTACTGAAGCTTTCTTT
NA,TRBV2,TRBJ1-4,NA,CASSEGALPTNEKLFF,TGTGCCAGCAGTGAGGGGGCCCTACCGACTAATGAAAAACTGTTTTTT